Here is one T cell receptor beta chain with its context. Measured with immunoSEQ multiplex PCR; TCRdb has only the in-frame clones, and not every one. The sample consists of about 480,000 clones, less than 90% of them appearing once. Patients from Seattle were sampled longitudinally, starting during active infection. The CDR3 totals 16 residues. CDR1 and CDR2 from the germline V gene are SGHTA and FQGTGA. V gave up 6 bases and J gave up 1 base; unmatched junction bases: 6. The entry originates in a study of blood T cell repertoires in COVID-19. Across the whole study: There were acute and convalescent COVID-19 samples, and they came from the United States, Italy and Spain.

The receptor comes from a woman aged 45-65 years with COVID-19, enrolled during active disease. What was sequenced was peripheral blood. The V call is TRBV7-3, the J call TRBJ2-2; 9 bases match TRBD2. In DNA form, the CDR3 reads TGTGCCAGCAGATCCGATAGCGGGGGGAACACCGGGGAGCTGTTTTTT. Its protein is CASRSDSGGNTGELFF.